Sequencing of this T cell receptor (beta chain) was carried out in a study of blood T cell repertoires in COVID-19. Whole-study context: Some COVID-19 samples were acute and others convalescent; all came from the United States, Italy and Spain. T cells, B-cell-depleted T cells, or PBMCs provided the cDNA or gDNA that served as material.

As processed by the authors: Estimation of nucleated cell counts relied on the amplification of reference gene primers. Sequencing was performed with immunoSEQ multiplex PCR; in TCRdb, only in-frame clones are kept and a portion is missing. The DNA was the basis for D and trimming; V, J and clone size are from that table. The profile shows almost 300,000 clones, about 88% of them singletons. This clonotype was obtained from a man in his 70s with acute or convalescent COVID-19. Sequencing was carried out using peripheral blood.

The CDR3 is CASSEDWGRTTGELFF. CDR3 sequence (DNA): TGTGCCAGCAGTGAGGACTGGGGGAGGACCACCGGGGAGCTGTTTTTT. The chain links TRBV6-4 to TRBJ2-2; weak D call: TRBD2 (6 bases). The CDR3 spans 16 residues. Trimming left V 3 bases short and J 4 bases short, with 15 bases between. Germline V gene lookup returns CDR1 MRHNA and CDR2 SNTAGT.